The 3 T cell receptor beta chains reported below all come from one sample, sequenced in a study of radiotherapy plus CTLA-4 blockade in lung cancer. The table came from immunoSEQ multiplex PCR; TCRdb's copy has only in-frame clones and leaves some out. The sample yields tens of thousands of clones, 63% seen once. This sample comprised peripheral blood, obtained from a patient treated with radiotherapy plus ipilimumab. These receptors originate from a human donor with non-small cell lung cancer who had a partial response to radiotherapy plus ipilimumab.

This clone was observed a few times. The chain is built from TRBV27 and TRBJ2-3; tentatively, D is TRBD2 (5 bases). Germline CDR1 and CDR2: MNHEY and SMNVEV (reference sequence). Trimming removed 2 bases from V and 1 base from J, with 7 bases in between. CDR3 length: 14 amino acids. CDR3 DNA sequence: TGTGCCAGCAGTTTAGCGAGGGGCACAGATACGCAGTATTTT. This sequence encodes CASSLARGTDTQYF.

This clone has just a few counts. This chain joins TRBV4-1 and TRBJ1-1; TRBD1 is a possible D gene (5 bases). Trimming removed 3 bases at V and 4 bases at J, with 15 bases between. CDR1 MGHRA and CDR2 YSYEKL come from the germline V gene. This CDR3 comprises 15 residues. The DNA of the CDR3 is TGCGCCAGCAGCCATAAACTTCAGGGTGGCACTGAAGCTTTCTTT. It specifies CASSHKLQGGTEAFF.

This clone was observed a handful of times. This sequence joins TRBV29-1 and TRBJ2-3; D uncertain. The germline V gene has CDR1 SQVTM and CDR2 ANQGSEA. The CDR3 sequence is 14 residues long. Trimming left V 4 bases short and J 2 bases short, with 13 bases between. The CDR3 region has the DNA TGCAGCGTTGCGTCGTCGGTATCCACAGATACGCAGTATTTT. Its translation: CSVASSVSTDTQYF.